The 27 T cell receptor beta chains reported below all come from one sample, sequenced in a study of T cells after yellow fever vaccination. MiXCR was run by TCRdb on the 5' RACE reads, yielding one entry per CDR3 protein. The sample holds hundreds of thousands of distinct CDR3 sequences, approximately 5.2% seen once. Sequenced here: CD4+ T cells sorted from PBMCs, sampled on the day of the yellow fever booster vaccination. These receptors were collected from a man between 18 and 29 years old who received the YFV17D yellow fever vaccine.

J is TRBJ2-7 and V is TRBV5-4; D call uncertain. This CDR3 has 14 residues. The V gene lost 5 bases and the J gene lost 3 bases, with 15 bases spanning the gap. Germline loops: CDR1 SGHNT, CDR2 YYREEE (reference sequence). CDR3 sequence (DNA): TGTGCCAGCAGATCTGGTCTGGGGTACTACGAGCAGTACTTC. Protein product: CASRSGLGYYEQYF. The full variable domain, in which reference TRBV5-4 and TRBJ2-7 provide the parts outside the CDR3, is ETGVTQSPTHLIKTRGQQVTLRCSSQSGHNTVSWYQQALGQGPQFIFQYYREEENGRGNFPPRFSGLQFPNYSSELNVNALELDDSALYLCASRSGLGYYEQYFGPGTRLTVT.

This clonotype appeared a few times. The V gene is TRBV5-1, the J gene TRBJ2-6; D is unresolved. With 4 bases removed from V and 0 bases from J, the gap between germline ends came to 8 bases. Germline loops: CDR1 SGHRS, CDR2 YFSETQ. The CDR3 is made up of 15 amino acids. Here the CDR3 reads CASSVRISGANVLTF. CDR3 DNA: TGCGCCAGCAGCGTACGGATCTCTGGGGCCAACGTCCTGACTTTC.

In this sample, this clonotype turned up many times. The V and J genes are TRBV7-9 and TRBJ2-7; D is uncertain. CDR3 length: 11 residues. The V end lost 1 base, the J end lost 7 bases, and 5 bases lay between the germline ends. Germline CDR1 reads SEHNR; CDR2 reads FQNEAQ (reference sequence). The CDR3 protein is CASSLVQEQYF. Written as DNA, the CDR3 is TGTGCCAGCAGCTTAGTACAGGAGCAGTACTTC.

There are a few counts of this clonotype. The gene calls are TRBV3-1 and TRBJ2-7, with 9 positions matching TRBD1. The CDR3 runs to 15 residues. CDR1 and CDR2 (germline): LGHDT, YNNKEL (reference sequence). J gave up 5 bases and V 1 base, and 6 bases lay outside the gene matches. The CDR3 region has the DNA TGTGCCAGCAGCCAAGTGGGACAGGGCCTAGACGAGCAGTACTTC. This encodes CASSQVGQGLDEQYF.

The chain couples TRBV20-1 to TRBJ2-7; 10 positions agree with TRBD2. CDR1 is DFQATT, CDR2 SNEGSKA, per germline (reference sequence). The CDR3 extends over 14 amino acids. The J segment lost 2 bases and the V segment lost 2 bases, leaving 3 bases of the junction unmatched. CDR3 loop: CSARPGLAPYEQYF. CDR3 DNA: TGCAGTGCTAGACCGGGACTAGCGCCCTACGAGCAGTACTTC.

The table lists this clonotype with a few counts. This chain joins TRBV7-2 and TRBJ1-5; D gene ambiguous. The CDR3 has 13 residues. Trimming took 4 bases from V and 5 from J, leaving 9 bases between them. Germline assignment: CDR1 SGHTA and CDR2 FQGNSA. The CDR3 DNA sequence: TGTGCCAGCAGCTCGAGCCTCTATCAGCCCCAGCATTTT. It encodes CASSSSLYQPQHF.

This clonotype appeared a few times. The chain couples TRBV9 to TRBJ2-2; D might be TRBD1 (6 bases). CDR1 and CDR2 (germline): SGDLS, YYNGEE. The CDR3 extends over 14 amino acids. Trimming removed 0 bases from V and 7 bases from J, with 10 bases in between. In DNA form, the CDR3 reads TGTGCCAGCAGCGTAGTTGGGGGCTTCGGGGAGCTGTTTTTT. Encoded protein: CASSVVGGFGELFF.

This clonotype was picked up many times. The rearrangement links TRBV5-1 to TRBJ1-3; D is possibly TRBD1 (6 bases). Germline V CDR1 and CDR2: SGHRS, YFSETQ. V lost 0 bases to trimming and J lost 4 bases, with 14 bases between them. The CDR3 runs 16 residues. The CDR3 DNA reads TGCGCCAGCAGCTTGGGACAGGCCGCTGGGGGAAACACCATATATTTT. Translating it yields CASSLGQAAGGNTIYF.

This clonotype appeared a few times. The CDR3 spells CASSGNNEKLFF. CDR3 nucleotide sequence: TGTGCCAGCAGCGGGAATAATGAAAAACTGTTTTTT. The chain joins TRBV28 to TRBJ1-4; D unclear. Germline loops: CDR1 MDHEN, CDR2 SYDVKM. The CDR3 has 12 amino acids. V shed 6 bases and J shed 4 bases, with 6 bases lying between them.

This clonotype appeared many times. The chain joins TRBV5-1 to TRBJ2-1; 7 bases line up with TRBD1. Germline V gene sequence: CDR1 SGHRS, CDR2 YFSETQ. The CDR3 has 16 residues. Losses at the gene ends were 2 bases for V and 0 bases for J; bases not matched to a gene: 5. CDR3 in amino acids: CASSFQQGSSYNEQFF. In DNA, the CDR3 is TGCGCCAGCAGCTTCCAACAGGGGAGCTCCTACAATGAGCAGTTCTTC.

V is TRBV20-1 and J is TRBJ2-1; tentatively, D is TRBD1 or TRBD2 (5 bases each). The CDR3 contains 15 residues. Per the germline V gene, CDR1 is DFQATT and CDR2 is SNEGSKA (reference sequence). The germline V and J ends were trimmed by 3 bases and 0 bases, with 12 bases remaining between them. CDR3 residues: CSARRGESSYNEQFF. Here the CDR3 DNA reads TGCAGTGCTAGGAGAGGGGAGAGCTCCTACAATGAGCAGTTCTTC.

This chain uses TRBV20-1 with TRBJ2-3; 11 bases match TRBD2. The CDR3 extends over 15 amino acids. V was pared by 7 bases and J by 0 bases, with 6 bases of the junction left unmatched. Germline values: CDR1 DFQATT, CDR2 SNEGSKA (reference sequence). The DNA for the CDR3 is TGCAGTGTCCCTAGCGGGGGGTCTAGCACAGATACGCAGTATTTT. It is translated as CSVPSGGSSTDTQYF.

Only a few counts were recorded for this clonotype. This chain's CDR3 is CASSRQGAGGAFF. Written as DNA, the CDR3 is TGTGCCAGCAGTAGACAGGGGGCTGGGGGAGCTTTCTTT. The J gene is TRBJ1-1, the V gene TRBV12-3 or TRBV12-4, with 10 bases aligning to TRBD1. The CDR3 spans 13 residues. After removal of 5 bases from V and 10 bases from J, the junction contained 7 bases not matched to a gene.

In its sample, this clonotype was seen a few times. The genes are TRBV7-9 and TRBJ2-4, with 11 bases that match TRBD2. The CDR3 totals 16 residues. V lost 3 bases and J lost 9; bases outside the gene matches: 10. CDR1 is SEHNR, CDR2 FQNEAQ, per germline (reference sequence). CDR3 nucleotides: TGTGCCAGCAGCTTGACTAGCGGGGTTTACGGTCCCATTCAGTACTTC. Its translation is CASSLTSGVYGPIQYF.

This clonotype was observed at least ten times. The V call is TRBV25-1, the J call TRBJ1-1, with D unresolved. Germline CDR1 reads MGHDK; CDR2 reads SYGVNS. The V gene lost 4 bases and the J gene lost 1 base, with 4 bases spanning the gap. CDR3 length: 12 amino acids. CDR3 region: CASSVENTEAFF. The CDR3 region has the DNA TGTGCCAGCAGTGTCGAGAACACTGAAGCTTTCTTT.

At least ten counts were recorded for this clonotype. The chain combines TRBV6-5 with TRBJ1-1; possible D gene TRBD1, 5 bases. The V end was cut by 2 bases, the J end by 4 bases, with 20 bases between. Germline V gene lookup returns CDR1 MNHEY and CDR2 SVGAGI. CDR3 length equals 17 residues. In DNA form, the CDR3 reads TGTGCCAGCAGTTACACCAGGGAAGAAGTGTCGGCCACTGAAGCTTTCTTT. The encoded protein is CASSYTREEVSATEAFF.

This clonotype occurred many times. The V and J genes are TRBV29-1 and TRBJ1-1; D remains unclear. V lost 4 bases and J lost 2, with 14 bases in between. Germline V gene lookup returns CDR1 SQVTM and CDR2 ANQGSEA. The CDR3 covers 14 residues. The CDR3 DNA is TGCAGCGTTGCGCGCACAAACCTAAACACTGAAGCTTTCTTT. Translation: CSVARTNLNTEAFF.

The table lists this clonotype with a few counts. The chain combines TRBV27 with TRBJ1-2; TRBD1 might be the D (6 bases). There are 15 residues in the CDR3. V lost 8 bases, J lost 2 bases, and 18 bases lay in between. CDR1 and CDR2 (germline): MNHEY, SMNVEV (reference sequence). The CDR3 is CASAKRQGRNYGYTF. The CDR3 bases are TGTGCCAGCGCTAAGCGGCAGGGGCGGAACTATGGCTACACCTTC.

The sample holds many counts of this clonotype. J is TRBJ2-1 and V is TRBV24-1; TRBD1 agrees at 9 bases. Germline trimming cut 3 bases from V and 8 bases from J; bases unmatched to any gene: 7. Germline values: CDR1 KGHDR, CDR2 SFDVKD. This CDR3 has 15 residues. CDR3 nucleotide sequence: TGTGCCACCAGTGATCCGGGACAGGGTAACGATGAGCAGTTCTTC. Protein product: CATSDPGQGNDEQFF.

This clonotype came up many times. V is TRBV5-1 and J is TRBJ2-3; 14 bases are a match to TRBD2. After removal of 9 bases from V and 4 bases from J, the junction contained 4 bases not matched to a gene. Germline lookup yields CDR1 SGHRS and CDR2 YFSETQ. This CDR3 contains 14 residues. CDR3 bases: TGCGCCACTTCGACTAGCGGGGGGGCAGATACGCAGTATTTT. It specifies CATSTSGGADTQYF.

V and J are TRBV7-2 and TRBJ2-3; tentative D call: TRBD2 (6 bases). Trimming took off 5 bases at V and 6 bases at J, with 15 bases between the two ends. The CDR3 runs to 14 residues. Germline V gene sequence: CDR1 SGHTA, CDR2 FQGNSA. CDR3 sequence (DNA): TGTGCCAGCAGCCTACGCCGACTAGTCGATACGCAGTATTTT. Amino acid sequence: CASSLRRLVDTQYF.

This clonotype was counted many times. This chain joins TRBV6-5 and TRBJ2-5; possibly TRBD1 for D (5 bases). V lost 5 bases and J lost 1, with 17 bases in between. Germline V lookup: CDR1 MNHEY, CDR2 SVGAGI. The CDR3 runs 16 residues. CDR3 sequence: CASSDSSGKVQETQYF. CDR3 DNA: TGTGCCAGCAGTGATAGTTCAGGGAAAGTCCAAGAGACCCAGTACTTC.

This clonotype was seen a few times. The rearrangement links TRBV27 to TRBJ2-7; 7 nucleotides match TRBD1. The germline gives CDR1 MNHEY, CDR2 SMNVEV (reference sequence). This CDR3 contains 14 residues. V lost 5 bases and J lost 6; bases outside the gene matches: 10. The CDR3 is CASSLPDRVREQYV. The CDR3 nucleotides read TGTGCCAGCAGTCTCCCCGACAGGGTACGCGAGCAGTACGTC.

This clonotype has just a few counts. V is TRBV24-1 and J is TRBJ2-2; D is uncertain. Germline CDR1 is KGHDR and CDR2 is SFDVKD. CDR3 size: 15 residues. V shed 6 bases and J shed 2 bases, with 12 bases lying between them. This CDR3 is CATSSASDNTGELFF. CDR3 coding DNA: TGTGCCACCAGTAGCGCCAGCGATAACACCGGGGAGCTGTTTTTT.

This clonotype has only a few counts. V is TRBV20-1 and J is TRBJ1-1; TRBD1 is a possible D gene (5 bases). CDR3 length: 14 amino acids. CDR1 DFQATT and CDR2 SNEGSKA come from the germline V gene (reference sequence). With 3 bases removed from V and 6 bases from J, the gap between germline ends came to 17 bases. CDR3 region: CSASFPGGSPEAFF. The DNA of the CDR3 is TGCAGTGCTAGTTTCCCGGGGGGATCGCCTGAAGCTTTCTTT.

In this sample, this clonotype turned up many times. CDR3 protein: CASSPMTATDTQYF. The CDR3, as DNA: TGTGCCAGCAGCCCAATGACAGCCACAGATACGCAGTATTTT. This chain uses TRBV3-1 with TRBJ2-3; weak D call: TRBD1 (5 bases). The CDR3 contains 14 residues. Per germline, CDR1 LGHDT and CDR2 YNNKEL (reference sequence). The V gene lost 4 bases and the J gene lost 2 bases, with 10 bases spanning the gap.

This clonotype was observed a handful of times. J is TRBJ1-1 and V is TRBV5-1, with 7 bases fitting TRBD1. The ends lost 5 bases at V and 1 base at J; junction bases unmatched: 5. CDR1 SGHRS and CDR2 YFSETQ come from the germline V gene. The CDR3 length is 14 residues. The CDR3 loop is CASSADRANTEAFF. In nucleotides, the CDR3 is TGCGCCAGCAGTGCCGACAGGGCGAACACTGAAGCTTTCTTT.